This T cell receptor beta chain was retrieved from a study of T cells in Graves' hyperthyroidism and ophthalmopathy. Study-wide background: The authors collected peripheral blood at initial diagnosis, before any treatment. Whole-study results and caveats: A model of 13 V-J pairs discriminated ophthalmopathy from stable hyperthyroidism.

Amplified TCR beta CDR3 regions came from RNA transcripts. TCR CDR3 underwent first-round RT-PCR with the HTBI primer set. TCRdb processed the multiplex PCR reads anew with MiXCR; each CDR3 protein has one entry. The sample includes 750,000 to 950,000 distinct CDR3 sequences, 38% seen only once; the top ten take around 9.3%. About this clonotype itself: Antigen unknown.

The length of the CDR3 is 13 residues. V was trimmed by 6 bases and J by 2 bases, leaving 10 bases between them. Germline-derived CDR1 and CDR2 are MGHRA and YSYEKL. Stable disease denoted Graves' hyperthyroidism without ophthalmopathy progression within 18 months. V usage is TRBV4-1 and J usage is TRBJ1-1; D gene unclear. Sequences were obtained from blood. The receptor comes from a man aged 18 to 30 with Graves' hyperthyroidism. The CDR3 loop is CASSRRLNTEAFF. The DNA of the CDR3 is TGCGCCAGCAGTCGGAGACTCAACACTGAAGCTTTCTTT.